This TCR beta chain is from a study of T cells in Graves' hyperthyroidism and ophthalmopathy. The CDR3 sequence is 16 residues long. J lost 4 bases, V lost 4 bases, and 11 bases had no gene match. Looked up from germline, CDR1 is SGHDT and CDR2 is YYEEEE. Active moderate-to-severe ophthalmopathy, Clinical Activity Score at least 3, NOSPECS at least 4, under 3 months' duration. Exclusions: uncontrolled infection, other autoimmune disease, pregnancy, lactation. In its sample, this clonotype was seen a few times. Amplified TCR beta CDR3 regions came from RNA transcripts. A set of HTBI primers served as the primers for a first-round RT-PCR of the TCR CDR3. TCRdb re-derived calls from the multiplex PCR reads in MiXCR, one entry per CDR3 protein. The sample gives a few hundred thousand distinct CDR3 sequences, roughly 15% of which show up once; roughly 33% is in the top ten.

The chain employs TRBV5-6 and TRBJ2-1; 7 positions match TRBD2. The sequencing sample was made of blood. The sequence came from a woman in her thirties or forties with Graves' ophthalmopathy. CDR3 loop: CASSTRGGGFYNEQFF. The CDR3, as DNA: TGTGCCAGCAGCACTCGCGGGGGAGGCTTTTACAATGAGCAGTTCTTC.